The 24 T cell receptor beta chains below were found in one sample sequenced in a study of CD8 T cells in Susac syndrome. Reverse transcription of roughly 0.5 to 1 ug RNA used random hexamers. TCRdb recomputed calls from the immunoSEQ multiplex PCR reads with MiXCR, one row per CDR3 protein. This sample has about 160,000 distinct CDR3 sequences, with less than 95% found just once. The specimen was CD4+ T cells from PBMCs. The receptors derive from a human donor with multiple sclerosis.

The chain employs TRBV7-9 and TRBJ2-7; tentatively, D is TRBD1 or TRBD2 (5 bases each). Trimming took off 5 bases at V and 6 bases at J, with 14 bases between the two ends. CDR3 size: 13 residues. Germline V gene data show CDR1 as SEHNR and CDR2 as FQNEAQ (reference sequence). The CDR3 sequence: CASSRGGVGEQYF. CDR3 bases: TGTGCCAGCAGCCGGGGCGGAGTGGGCGAGCAGTACTTC.

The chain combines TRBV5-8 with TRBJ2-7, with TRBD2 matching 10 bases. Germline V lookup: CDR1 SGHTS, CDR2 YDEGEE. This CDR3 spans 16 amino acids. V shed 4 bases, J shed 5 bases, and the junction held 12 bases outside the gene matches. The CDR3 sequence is CASSPGYLAGAHEQYF. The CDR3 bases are TGTGCCAGCAGCCCGGGGTACCTAGCGGGAGCCCACGAGCAGTACTTC.

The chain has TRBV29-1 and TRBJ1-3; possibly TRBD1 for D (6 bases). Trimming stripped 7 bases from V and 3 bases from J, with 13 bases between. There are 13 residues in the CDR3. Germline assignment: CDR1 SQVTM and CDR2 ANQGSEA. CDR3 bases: TGCAGCGCCATGACAGGTTATGGAAACACCATATATTTT. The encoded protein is CSAMTGYGNTIYF.

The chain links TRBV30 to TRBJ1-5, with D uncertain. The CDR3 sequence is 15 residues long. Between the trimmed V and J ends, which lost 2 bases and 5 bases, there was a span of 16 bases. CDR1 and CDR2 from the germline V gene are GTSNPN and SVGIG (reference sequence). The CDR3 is CAWSMGQTSYQPQHF. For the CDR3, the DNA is TGTGCCTGGAGTATGGGCCAGACGAGCTATCAGCCCCAGCATTTT.

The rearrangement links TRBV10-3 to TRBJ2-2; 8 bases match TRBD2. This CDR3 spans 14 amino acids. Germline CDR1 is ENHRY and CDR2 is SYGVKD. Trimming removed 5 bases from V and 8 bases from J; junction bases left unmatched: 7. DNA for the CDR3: TGTGCCATCAGTAGCGGGAGAGTGGGTGGGGAGCTGTTTTTT. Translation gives CAISSGRVGGELFF.

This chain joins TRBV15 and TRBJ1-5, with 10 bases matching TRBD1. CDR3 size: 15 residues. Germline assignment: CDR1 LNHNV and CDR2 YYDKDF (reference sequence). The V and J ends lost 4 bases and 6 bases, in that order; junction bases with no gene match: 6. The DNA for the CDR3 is TGTGCCACCAGCATGGGACAGGGGATGGGTCAGCCCCAGCATTTT. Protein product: CATSMGQGMGQPQHF.

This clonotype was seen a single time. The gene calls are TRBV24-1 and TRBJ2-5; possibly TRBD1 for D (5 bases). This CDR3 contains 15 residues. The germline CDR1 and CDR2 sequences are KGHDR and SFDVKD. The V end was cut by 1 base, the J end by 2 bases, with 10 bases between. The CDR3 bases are TGTGCCACCAGTGATTTTTTTCAGGGACAAGAGACCCAGTACTTC. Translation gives CATSDFFQGQETQYF.

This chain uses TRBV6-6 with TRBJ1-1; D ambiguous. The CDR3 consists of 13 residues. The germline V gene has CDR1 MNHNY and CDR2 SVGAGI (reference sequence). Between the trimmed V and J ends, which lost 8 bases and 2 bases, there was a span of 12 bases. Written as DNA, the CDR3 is TGTGCCAGCGGGTGGAGGGATAACACTGAAGCTTTCTTT. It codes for CASGWRDNTEAFF.

The CDR3 region has the DNA TGTGCCAGCAGTTACGGACTAGCGATGGAGACCCAGTACTTC. It yields the protein CASSYGLAMETQYF. The gene calls are TRBV6-6 and TRBJ2-5; 9 bases line up with TRBD2. The CDR3 is 14 residues long. V shed 2 bases, J shed 5 bases, and the junction held 3 bases outside the gene matches. Germline assignment: CDR1 MNHNY and CDR2 SVGAGI (reference sequence).

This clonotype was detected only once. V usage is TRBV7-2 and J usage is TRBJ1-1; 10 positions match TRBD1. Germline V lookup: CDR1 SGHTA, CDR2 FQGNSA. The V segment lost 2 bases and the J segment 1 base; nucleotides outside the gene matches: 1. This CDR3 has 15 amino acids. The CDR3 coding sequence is TGTGCCAGCAGCTTACGGGACAGGGGGAACACTGAAGCTTTCTTT. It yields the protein CASSLRDRGNTEAFF.

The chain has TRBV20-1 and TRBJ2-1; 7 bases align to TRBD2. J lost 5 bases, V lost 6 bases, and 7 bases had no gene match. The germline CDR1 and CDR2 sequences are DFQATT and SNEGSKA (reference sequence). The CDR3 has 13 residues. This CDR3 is CSAILGGNNEQFF. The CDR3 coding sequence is TGCAGTGCCATCCTGGGGGGGAACAATGAGCAGTTCTTC.

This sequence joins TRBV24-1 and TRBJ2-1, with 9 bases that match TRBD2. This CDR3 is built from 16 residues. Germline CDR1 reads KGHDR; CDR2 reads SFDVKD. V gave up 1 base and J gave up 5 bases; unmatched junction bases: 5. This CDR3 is CATSDFGLAGNNEQFF. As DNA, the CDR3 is TGTGCCACCAGTGATTTCGGGCTAGCGGGAAACAATGAGCAGTTCTTC.

The chain's CDR3 is CATSDDGTGSHEQYF. In DNA, the CDR3 is TGTGCCACCAGTGACGACGGGACAGGGAGCCACGAGCAGTACTTC. The chain couples TRBV24-1 to TRBJ2-7, with 9 bases matching TRBD1. Germline V gives CDR1 KGHDR, CDR2 SFDVKD. The CDR3 spans 15 residues. Trimming at V came to 4 bases and at J to 5 bases, leaving 8 bases not matched to a gene.

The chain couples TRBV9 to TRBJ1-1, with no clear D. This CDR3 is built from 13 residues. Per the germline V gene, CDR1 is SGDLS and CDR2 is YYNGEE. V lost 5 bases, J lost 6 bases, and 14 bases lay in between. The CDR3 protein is CASSPTPGAEAFF. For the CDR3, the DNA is TGTGCCAGCAGTCCGACCCCGGGCGCTGAAGCTTTCTTT.

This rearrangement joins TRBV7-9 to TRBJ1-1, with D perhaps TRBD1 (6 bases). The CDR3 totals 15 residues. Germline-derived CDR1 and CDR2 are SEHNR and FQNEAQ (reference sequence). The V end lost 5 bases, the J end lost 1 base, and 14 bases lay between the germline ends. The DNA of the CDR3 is TGTGCCAGCAGCCAACTGGGGGGCTCGAACACTGAAGCTTTCTTT. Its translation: CASSQLGGSNTEAFF. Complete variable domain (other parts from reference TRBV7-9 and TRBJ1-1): DTGVSQNPRHKITKRGQNVTFRCDPISEHNRLYWYRQTLGQGPEFLTYFQNEAQLEKSRLLSDRFSAERPKGSFSTLEIQRTEQGDSAMYLCASSQLGGSNTEAFFGQGTRLTVV.

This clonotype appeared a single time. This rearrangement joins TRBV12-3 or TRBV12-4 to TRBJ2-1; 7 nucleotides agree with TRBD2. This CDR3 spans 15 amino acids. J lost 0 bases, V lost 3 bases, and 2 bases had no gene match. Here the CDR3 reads CASSFGGSSYNEQFF. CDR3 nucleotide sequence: TGTGCCAGCAGTTTCGGCGGGAGCTCCTACAATGAGCAGTTCTTC.

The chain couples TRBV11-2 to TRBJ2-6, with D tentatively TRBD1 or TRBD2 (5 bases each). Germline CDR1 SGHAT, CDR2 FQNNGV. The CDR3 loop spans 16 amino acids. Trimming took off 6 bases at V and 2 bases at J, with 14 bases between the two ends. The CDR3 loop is CASSYIGGAGANVLTF. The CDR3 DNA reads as TGTGCCAGCAGTTATATTGGGGGAGCTGGGGCCAACGTCCTGACTTTC.

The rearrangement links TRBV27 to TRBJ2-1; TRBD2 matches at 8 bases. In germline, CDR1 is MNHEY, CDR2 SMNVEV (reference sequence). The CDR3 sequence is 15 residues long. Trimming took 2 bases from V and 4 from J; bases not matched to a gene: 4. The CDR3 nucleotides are TGTGCCAGCAGTTTACAAACTAGCGGTTACAATGAGCAGTTCTTC. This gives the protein CASSLQTSGYNEQFF.

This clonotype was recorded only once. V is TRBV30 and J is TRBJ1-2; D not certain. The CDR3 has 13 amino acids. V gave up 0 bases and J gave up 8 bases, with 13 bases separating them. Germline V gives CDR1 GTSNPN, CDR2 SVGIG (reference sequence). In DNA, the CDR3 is TGTGCCTGGAGTGTCGAGATTTCGGGCGGCTACACCTTC. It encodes CAWSVEISGGYTF.

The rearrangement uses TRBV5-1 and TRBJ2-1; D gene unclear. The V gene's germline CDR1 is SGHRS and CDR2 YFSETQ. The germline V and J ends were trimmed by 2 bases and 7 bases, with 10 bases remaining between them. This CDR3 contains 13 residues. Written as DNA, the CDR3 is TGCGCCAGCAGCTTTGAGTGGAGTAATGAGCAGTTCTTC. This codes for CASSFEWSNEQFF. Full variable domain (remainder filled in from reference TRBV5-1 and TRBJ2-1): KAGVTQTPRYLIKTRGQQVTLSCSPISGHRSVSWYQQTPGQGLQFLFEYFSETQRNKGNFPGRFSGRQFSNSRSEMNVSTLELGDSALYLCASSFEWSNEQFFGPGTRLTVL.

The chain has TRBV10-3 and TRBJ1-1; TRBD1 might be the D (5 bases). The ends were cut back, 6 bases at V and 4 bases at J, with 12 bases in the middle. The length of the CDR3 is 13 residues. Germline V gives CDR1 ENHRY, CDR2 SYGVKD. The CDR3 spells CAIRRQLGTEAFF. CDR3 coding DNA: TGTGCCATCAGGAGACAGCTAGGCACTGAAGCTTTCTTT.

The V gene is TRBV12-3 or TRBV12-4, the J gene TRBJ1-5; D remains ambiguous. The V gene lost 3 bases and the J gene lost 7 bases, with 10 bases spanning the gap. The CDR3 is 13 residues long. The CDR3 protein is CASSFAEWQPQHF. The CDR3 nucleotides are TGTGCCAGCAGTTTTGCCGAATGGCAGCCCCAGCATTTT.

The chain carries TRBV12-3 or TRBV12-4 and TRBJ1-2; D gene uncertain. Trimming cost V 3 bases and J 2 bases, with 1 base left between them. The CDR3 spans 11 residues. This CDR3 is CASSFNYGYTF. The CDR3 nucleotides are TGTGCCAGCAGTTTCAACTATGGCTACACCTTC.

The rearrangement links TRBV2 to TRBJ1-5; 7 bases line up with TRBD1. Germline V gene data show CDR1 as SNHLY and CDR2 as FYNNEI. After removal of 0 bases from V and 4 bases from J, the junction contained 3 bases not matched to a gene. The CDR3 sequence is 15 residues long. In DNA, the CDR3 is TGTGCCAGCAGTGAAGCTGGGACAGCTAATCAGCCCCAGCATTTT. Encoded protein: CASSEAGTANQPQHF.